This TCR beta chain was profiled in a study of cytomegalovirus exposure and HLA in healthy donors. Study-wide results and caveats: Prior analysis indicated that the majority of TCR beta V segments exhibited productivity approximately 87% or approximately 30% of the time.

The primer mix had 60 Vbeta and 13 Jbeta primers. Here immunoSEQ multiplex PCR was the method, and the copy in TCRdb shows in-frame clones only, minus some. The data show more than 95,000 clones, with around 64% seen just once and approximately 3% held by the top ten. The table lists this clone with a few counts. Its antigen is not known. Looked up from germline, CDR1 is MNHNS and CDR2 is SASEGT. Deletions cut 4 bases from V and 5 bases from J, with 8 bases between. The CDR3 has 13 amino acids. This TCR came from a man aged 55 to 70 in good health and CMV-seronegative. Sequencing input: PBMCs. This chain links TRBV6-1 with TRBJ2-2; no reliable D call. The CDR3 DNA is TGTGCCAGCAGTGTTACCCGGACCGGGGAGCTGTTTTTT. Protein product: CASSVTRTGELFF.